This T cell receptor (beta chain) emerged from a study of shared clonotypes between healthy human individuals (TCRdb year 2020). In the study overall: The cohort comprised two women and three men aged 18 to 49 years. For each donor, three plates each were used for CD4 naive and CD4 memory, two plates were used for CD8 naive, and one plate was used for CD8 memory. The study deeply sequenced blood TCR repertoires of about 5 healthy adults to estimate repertoire size and the extent of clonotype sharing between individuals. Libraries were prepared and TCR repertoires were sequenced by different laboratories using diverse techniques, in order to increase sequencing depth and limit assay-specific biases. Per donor, leukapheresis produced somewhere between about 0.85 and 10 billion PBMCs. The paper as a whole reports these results and caveats: Sampling was limited to blood, and TCR repertoires in tissue likely differ from TCR repertoires in blood. Rarefaction of sorted-subset datasets indicated incomplete sequencing despite the large sequencing depth. Larger estimated clonotype richness was generally found for naive subsets than for memory subsets. Approximately 5% of naive CD4, 3.5% of naive CD8, about 2.1% of memory CD4, and around 0.4% of memory CD8 clonotypes were shared across several donors. Based on pairwise subsampling, the degree of clonotype sharing among donors was expected to be affected by sequencing depth. Clonotypes shared by all four sorted-subset donors showed higher generation probabilities than non-shared clonotypes. The genetic and exposure-history diversity represented was limited by the small number of donors.

The donors were healthy, HIV-negative adults who had no recently reported acute infections or vaccinations. Every donor was a Caucasian adult residing in Nashville, Tennessee, USA. CD4+ T cells were enriched by magnetic negative selection, after which naive cells were positively selected on CD45RA and the negative fraction was taken as the memory subset. After blood collection by leukapheresis, PBMCs were isolated using Ficoll-Histopaque density gradient centrifugation and then cryopreserved in the vapor phase of liquid nitrogen. Analytical flow cytometry was used to check the purity and quantity of each magnetically sorted T cell population. Each sorted fraction had its genomic DNA isolated and then quantified by UV absorbance on a Nanodrop 2000c. Using the deep immunoSEQ assay, multiplex PCR amplified TCR CDR3 regions from genomic DNA. Extracted genomic DNA from each cell subset was distributed evenly across all wells of several immunoSEQ 96-well plates, and each plate was treated as a replicate. For sorted subsets, about 200 ng genomic DNA, equal to approximately 30,000 T cell genomes, was loaded into each replicate PCR. Purified libraries were quantified with a Qubit 3.0 fluorometer, sized on a Bioanalyzer 2100, and re-quantified with the KAPA Library Quantification kit. Each immunoSEQ 96-well plate was sequenced on its own single-read 150-cycle Illumina NextSeq 550 flow cell. The original pipeline was this. Because only junctional sequences without quality scores were contained in the immunoSEQ output, filtering matching that applied to full-length reads could not be performed. To assign V/J genes and CDR3, sequences were annotated using PyIR, a Python wrapper for IgBLAST v1.9, with IMGT germline references. Reads with weak V/J assignments (E-value above 1e-6), missing CDR3, stop codons, out-of-frame junctions, or ambiguous translated residues were removed. A V3J clonotype was defined by an identical inferred V gene, J gene, and CDR3 amino acid sequence. The percentage overlap between two repertoires was calculated by dividing the number of shared unique clonotypes by the size of the smaller repertoire. RTK rarefaction, the Chao1 estimator, and Recon v2.1 estimates of unobserved clonotypes were used to assess repertoire richness. OLGA was used to compute generation probabilities for all TCRbeta clonotypes that the gDNA method yielded from a few donors. Entries here come from immuneACCESS through TCRdb and include only in-frame sequences with V and J called. Some clones fail to appear in such tables; in the studies checked, an unresolved V gene covers under half of the shortfall, and the cause of the remainder is unknown. V and J calls plus clone size are reproduced from that table; the DNA served to infer D and trimming. For this sample there are over a million clones; about 80% appear just once. 1.4% of the sample is taken by the ten largest.

From the cysteine through the phenylalanine, the CDR3 covers 15 amino acids. CDR3 DNA only is kept here, 45 bases in frame from base 1. Trimming removed 2 bases from V and 4 bases from J; the gene matches leave 4 bases unexplained. This clone was detected many times. What this receptor recognizes is not known. Per-nucleotide qualities are absent, and no much larger clonotype sits a single base away. The material sequenced was memory CD4+ T cells sorted from blood. In light of the paper, this sample's cell subset or site label describes: CD45RA-negative fraction. The source of this sequence is a man between 18 and 35 years old in good health. Recombination linked TRBV23-1 to TRBJ1-5, with 8 bases in between that match TRBD1. TRBV23-1 counts as an open reading frame of uncertain function. The CDR3 protein sequence reads: CASSQQGASNQPQHF. The nucleotide sequence is given as TGCGCCAGCAGTCAACAGGGGGCCTCAAATCAGCCCCAGCATTTT.